The 13 T cell receptor beta chains listed next were all sequenced from one sample in a study of T cell responses to AZD1222 COVID-19 vaccine. The method was immunoSEQ multiplex PCR; TCRdb's version includes in-frame clones alone and lacks a portion of them. The data show around 120,000 clones, with around 93% seen just once and approximately 8% held by the top ten. The sequenced sample was peripheral blood, obtained 28 days after the second AZD1222 dose. These receptors were collected from an adult who received the AZD1222 COVID-19 vaccine.

The chain has TRBV24-1 and TRBJ1-4; TRBD1 matches 9 bases. The CDR3 covers 16 residues. CDR1 is KGHDR, CDR2 SFDVKD, per germline. J lost 7 bases, V lost 3 bases, and 8 bases had no gene match. This CDR3 is CATSDPTGGLGEKLFF. The CDR3 nucleotides are TGTGCCACCAGTGATCCGACAGGGGGTTTAGGTGAAAAACTGTTTTTT.

This clone was seen a few times. The chain has TRBV5-1 and TRBJ2-1; the match to TRBD1 covers 7 bases. V was clipped by 5 bases and J by 4 bases; unmatched bases: 15. The CDR3 covers 17 residues. Germline CDR1 and CDR2: SGHRS and YFSETQ. CDR3 nucleotide sequence: TGCGCCAGCAGTCTCTTTACCCGGGACAGAATATACAATGAGCAGTTCTTC. It codes for CASSLFTRDRIYNEQFF.

J is TRBJ2-3 and V is TRBV13; D might be TRBD2 (5 bases). Germline V gene data show CDR1 as PRHDT and CDR2 as FYEKMQ (reference sequence). Trimming removed 2 bases from V and 2 bases from J, with 17 bases in between. This CDR3 has 17 amino acids. The CDR3 bases are TGTGCCAGCAGCTTACGCGGTGTCATAGCGCTCACAGATACGCAGTATTTT. This sequence encodes CASSLRGVIALTDTQYF.

The chain recombines TRBV10-2 with TRBJ2-7; possible D gene TRBD1, 5 bases. Germline loops: CDR1 WSHSY, CDR2 SAAADI. The CDR3 spans 12 residues. The V end was cut by 10 bases, the J end by 3 bases, with 13 bases between. The CDR3 DNA follows: TGCGCCACCCAGGGTTATGTCTACGAGCAGTACTTC. The encoded protein is CATQGYVYEQYF.

The chain combines TRBV4-1 with TRBJ2-2; 10 nucleotides agree with TRBD2. The CDR3 sequence is 14 residues long. Germline V gene lookup returns CDR1 MGHRA and CDR2 YSYEKL. Unmatched junction bases numbered 5, after V lost 6 bases and J lost 7 bases. Here the CDR3 reads CASRQLAGVGELFF. CDR3 sequence (DNA): TGCGCCAGCAGACAGCTAGCGGGAGTCGGGGAGCTGTTTTTT.

This chain joins TRBV19 and TRBJ1-6; maybe TRBD1 (5 bases). CDR1 and CDR2 (germline): LNHDA, SQIVND (reference sequence). The CDR3 contains 18 residues. The germline V and J ends were trimmed by 2 bases and 4 bases, with 18 bases remaining between them. The CDR3: CASSIRWPGSSYNSPLHF. DNA for the CDR3: TGTGCCAGTAGTATACGTTGGCCAGGGAGTAGTTATAATTCACCCCTCCACTTT.

V is TRBV5-1 and J is TRBJ2-2; 12 positions match TRBD1. This CDR3 has 18 residues. Per germline, CDR1 SGHRS and CDR2 YFSETQ. J was trimmed by 6 bases and V by 2 bases; bases with no gene match: 11. Here the CDR3 reads CASSFPGQGADLAGELFF. Here the CDR3 DNA reads TGCGCCAGCAGCTTCCCGGGACAGGGGGCCGACCTGGCCGGGGAGCTGTTTTTT.

The chain has TRBV14 and TRBJ1-2; D call uncertain. This CDR3 comprises 12 residues. Between the trimmed V and J ends, which lost 2 bases and 8 bases, there was a span of 9 bases. Per the germline V gene, CDR1 is SGHDN and CDR2 is FVKESK. CDR3 DNA sequence: TGTGCCAGCAGCCAAAGCAGTCGAGGCTACACCTTC. Protein product: CASSQSSRGYTF. The variable domain in full, completed from reference TRBV14 and TRBJ1-2, reads EAGVTQFPSHSVIEKGQTVTLRCDPISGHDNLYWYRRVMGKEIKFLLHFVKESKQDESGMPNNRFLAERTGGTYSTLKVQPAELEDSGVYFCASSQSSRGYTFGSGTRLTVV.

The chain recombines TRBV10-3 with TRBJ1-5; no reliable D call. Germline assignment: CDR1 ENHRY and CDR2 SYGVKD. The CDR3 runs 13 residues. V lost 7 bases, J lost 2 bases, and 9 bases lay in between. The chain's CDR3 is CAIKGVGNQPQHF. CDR3 DNA sequence: TGTGCCATCAAGGGAGTCGGCAATCAGCCCCAGCATTTT.

The chain is built from TRBV29-1 and TRBJ1-3; a possible D gene is TRBD1 (5 bases). The V and J ends lost 6 bases and 4 bases respectively, with 13 bases between them. From germline, CDR1 is SQVTM and CDR2 ANQGSEA. The length of the CDR3 is 13 residues. The CDR3 DNA is TGCAGCGTCCGCCGGGGGTCGGGAAACACCATATATTTT. Its translation: CSVRRGSGNTIYF.

This clone was detected a few times. J is TRBJ2-1 and V is TRBV10-3; no clear D. The V end was cut by 2 bases, the J end by 9 bases, with 14 bases between. In germline, CDR1 is ENHRY, CDR2 SYGVKD. This CDR3 has 14 amino acids. As DNA, the CDR3 is TGTGCCATCAGTGAGGGTCCGTCAAAAGCTGAGCAGTTCTTC. This gives the protein CAISEGPSKAEQFF.

The chain employs TRBV6-5 and TRBJ2-7; D possibly corresponds to TRBD2 (5 bases). V was clipped by 7 bases and J by 0 bases, with 16 bases between them. Germline CDR1 MNHEY, CDR2 SVGAGI. The CDR3 totals 15 residues. The CDR3 bases are TGTGCCAGCAACGATGTAGTGGCGGGCTCCTACGAGCAGTACTTC. Its protein is CASNDVVAGSYEQYF.

Written as DNA, the CDR3 is TGTGCCACCAGTGATTTTACAACAGGGGGGATCGCAGATACGCAGTATTTT. It is translated as CATSDFTTGGIADTQYF. The chain couples TRBV24-1 to TRBJ2-3; 8 bases are a match to TRBD1. V gave up 1 base and J gave up 4 bases; unmatched junction bases: 9. Germline V CDR1 and CDR2: KGHDR, SFDVKD. This CDR3 spans 17 amino acids.